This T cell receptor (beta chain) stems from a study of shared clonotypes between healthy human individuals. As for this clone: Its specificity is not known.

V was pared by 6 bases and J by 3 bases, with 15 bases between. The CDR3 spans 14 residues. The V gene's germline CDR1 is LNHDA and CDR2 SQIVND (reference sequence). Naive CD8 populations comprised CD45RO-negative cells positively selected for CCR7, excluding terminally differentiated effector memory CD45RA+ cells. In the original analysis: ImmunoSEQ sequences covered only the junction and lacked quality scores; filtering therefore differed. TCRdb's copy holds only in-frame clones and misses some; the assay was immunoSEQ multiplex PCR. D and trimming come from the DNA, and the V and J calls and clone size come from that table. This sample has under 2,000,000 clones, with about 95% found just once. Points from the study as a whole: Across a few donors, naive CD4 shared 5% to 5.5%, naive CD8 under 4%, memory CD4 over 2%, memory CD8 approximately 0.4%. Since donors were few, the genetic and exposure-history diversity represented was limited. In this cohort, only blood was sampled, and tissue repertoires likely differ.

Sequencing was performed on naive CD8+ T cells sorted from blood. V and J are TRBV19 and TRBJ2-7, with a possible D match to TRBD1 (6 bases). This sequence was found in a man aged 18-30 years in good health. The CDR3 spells CASRMGAGGYEQYF. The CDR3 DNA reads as TGTGCCAGTAGAATGGGGGCGGGCGGCTACGAGCAGTACTTC. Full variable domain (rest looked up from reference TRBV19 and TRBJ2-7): DGGITQSPKYLFRKEGQNVTLSCEQNLNHDAMYWYRQDPGQGLRLIYYSQIVNDFQKGDIAEGYSVSREKKESFPLTVTSAQKNPTAFYLCASRMGAGGYEQYFGPGTRLTVT.